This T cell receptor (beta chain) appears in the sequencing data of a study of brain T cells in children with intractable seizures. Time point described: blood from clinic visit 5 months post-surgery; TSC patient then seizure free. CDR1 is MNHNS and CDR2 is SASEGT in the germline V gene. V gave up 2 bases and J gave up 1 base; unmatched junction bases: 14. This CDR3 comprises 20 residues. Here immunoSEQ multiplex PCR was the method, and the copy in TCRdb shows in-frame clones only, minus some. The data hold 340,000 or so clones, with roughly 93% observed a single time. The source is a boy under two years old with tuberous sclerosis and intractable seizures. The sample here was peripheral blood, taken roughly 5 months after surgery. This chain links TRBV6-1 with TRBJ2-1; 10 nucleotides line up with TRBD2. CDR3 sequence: CASSELRAGGLWASYNEQFF. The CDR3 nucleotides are TGTGCCAGCAGTGAACTTCGAGCGGGAGGGCTTTGGGCTTCCTACAATGAGCAGTTCTTC.